The table lists the clone carrying this T cell receptor (beta chain) with a few counts. Its specificity is unknown. This PCR relied on a set of 60 Vbeta primers and 13 Jbeta primers. TCRdb's table, derived via immunoSEQ multiplex PCR, lists solely in-frame clones and lacks some. The repertoire includes 150,000 to 180,000 clones, more than 60% of them detected once, and 4% to 4.5% sits in the top ten. This sample was included in a study of cytomegalovirus exposure and HLA in healthy donors. Germline CDR1 SGHTA, CDR2 FQGNSA. The CDR3 has 13 amino acids. V was cut by 6 bases and J by 5 bases, with 13 bases left in between. Whole-study results and caveats: Analysis performed later showed TCR beta chains linked to HLA being more clonally expanded than equally common others.

The source material was PBMCs. The clonotype was recovered from a woman in her 40s in good health and CMV-seronegative. The chain recombines TRBV7-2 with TRBJ1-2; a weak D match, TRBD1 (5 bases). In DNA, the CDR3 is TGTGCCAGCAGTCCTGACAGCATTTATGGCTACACCTTC. This codes for CASSPDSIYGYTF.